This T cell receptor beta chain came from a study of blood T cell repertoires in COVID-19. About the research overall: The study drew acute and convalescent COVID-19 samples from the United States, Italy and Spain. Nucleic acid was either cDNA or gDNA, and it came from T cells, B-cell-depleted T cells, or PBMCs.

V was clipped by 5 bases and J by 1 base, with 14 bases between them. This CDR3 region has 16 residues. CDR1 and CDR2 (germline): LNHDA, SQIVND (reference sequence). This clone appeared a few times. Authors' methods: Amplified reference gene primers provided the basis for estimating nucleated cell counts. Clones were read by immunoSEQ multiplex PCR, and TCRdb kept only the in-frame ones, dropping some. V, J and clone size are those of that table, while D and trimming were read from the DNA. The sample gives about 310,000 clones, around 87% of which show up once; 1% is in the top ten. The V call is TRBV19, the J call TRBJ2-2; maybe TRBD2 (5 bases). Specimen: peripheral blood. The clonotype originates from a man aged 50 or older with active or convalescent COVID-19. As DNA, the CDR3 is TGTGCCAGTAGTCCCCCGGCAGCGGTGAACACCGGGGAGCTGTTTTTT. It is translated as CASSPPAAVNTGELFF.